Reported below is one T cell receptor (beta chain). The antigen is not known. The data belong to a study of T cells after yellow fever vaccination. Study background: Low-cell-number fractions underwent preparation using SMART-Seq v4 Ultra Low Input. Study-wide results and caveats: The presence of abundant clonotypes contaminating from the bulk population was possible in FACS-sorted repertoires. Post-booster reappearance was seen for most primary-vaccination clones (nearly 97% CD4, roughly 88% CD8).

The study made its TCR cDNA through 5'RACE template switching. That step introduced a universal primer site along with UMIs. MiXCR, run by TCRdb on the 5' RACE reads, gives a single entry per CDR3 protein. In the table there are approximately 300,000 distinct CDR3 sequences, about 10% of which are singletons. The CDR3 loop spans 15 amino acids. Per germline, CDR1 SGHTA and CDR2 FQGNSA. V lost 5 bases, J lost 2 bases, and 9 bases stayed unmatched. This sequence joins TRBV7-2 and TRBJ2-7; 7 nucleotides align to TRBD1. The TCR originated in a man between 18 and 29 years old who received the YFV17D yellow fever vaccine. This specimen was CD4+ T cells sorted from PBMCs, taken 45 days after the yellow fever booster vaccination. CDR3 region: CASSTSAGTAYEQYF. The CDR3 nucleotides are TGTGCCAGCAGCACCAGCGCCGGGACAGCCTACGAGCAGTACTTC.